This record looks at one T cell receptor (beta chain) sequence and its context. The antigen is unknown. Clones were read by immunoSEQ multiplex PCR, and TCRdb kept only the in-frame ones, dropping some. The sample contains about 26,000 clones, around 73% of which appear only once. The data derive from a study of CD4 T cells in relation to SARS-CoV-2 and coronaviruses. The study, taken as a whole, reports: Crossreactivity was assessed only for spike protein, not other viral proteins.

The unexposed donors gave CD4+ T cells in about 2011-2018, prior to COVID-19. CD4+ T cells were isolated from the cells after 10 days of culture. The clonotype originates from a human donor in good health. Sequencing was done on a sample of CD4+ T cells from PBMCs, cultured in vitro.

Here the CDR3 reads CASSQDLRSSAFF. The DNA of the CDR3 is TGTGCCAGCAGCCAAGATCTTCGGTCCTCCGCTTTCTTT. The chain carries TRBV14 and TRBJ1-1; D remains ambiguous. Germline V gives CDR1 SGHDN, CDR2 FVKESK. Trimming cost V 0 bases and J 11 bases, with 13 bases left between them. The CDR3 runs to 13 residues.